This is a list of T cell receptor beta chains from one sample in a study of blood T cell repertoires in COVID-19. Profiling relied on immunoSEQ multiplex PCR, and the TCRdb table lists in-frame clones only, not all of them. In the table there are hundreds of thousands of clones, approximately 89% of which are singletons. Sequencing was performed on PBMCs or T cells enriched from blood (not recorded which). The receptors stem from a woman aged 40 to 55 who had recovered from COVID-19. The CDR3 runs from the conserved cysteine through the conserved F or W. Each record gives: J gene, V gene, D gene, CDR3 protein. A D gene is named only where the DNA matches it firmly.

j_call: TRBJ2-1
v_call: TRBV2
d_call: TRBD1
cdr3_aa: CASSEDRGRNEQFF

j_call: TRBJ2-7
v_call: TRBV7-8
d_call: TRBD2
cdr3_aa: CASSSLLAGERWEQYF

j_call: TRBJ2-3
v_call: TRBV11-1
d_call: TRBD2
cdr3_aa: CASSLGLAGDTQYF

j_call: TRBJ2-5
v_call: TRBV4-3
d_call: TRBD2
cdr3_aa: CASSQAVAGGYQETQYF

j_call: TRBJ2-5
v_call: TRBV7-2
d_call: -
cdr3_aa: CASRRRGLKETQYF

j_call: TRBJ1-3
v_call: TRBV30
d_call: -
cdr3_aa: CAWTPLGPGNTIYF

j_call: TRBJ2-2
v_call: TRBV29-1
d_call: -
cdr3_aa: CSVAWGVGELFF

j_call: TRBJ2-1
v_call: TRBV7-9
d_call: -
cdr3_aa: CASNGAGWYNEQFF

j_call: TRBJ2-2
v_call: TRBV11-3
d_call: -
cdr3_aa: CASSLDSLAGELFF

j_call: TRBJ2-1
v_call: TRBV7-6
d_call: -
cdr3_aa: CASSLASGLYNEQFF

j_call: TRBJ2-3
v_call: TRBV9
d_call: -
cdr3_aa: CASSFRASTDTQYF

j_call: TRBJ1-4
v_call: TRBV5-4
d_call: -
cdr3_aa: CASSLQGEKLFF

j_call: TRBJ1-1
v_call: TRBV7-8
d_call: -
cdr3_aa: CASSLVKGLRGTEAFF

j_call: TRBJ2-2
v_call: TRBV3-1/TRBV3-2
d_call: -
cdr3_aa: CASSPAGGATGELFF

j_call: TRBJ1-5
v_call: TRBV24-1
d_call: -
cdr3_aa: CATSDTGSNQPQHF

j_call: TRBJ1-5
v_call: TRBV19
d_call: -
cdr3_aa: CASSIGGTSLNQPQHF

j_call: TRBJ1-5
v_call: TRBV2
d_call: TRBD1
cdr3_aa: CASSEFTGGMGNQPQHF

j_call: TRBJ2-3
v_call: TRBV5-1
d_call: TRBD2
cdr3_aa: CASSLIGTSGTDTQYF

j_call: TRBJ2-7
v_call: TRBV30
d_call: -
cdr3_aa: CAGREKNYEQYF

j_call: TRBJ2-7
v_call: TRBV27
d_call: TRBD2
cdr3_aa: CASSRALAGVDEQYF

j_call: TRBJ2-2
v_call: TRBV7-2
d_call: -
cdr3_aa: CASSSPVVRNTGELFF

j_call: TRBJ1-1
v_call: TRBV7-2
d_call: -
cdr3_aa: CASSPTGYGANTEAFF

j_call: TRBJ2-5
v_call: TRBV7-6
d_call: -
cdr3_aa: CASSLGQIGVETQYF

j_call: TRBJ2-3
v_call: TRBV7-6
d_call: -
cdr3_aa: CASSRWGRTDTQYF

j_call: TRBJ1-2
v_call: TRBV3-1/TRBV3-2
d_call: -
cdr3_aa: CASSQGGGYTF

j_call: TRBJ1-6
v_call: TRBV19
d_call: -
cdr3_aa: CASSKGSVRDNSPLHF

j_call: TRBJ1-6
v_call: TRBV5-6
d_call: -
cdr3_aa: CASSPPTNLPLHF

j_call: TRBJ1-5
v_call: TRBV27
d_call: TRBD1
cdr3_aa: CASSMTGNQPQHF

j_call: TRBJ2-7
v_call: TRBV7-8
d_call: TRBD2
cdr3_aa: CASSLGAGVVYEQYF

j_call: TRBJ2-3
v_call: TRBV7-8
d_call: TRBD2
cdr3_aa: CASSSRGPGLAGLTDTQYF

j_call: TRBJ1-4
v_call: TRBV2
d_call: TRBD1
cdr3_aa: CASSDRQGGEKLFF

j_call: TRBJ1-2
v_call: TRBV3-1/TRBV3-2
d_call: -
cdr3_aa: CASSDTGGSYGYTF

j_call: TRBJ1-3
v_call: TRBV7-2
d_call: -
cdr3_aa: CASSLNPETSGNTIYF

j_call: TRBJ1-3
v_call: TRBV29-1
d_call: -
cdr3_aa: CSARQVSGNTIYF

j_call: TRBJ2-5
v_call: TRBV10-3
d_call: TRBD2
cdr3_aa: CAISGTSGREETQYF

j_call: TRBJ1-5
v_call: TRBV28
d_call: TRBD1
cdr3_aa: CASSLSTGGNQPQHF

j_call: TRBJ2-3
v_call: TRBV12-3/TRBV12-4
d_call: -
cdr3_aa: CASDSGDTDTQYF

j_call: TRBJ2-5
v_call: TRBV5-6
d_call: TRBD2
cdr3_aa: CASSLGLAGQETQYF

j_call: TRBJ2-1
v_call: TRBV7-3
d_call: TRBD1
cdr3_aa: CASRFRPGTGGRDEQFF

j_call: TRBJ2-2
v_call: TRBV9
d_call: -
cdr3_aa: CASSPGGTGELFF

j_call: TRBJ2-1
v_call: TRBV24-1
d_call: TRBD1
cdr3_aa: CATSLDRGHEQFF

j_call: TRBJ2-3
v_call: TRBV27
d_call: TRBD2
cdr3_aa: CASSLSRGAGTDTQYF

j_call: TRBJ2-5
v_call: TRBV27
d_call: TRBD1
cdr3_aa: CASSLSGQGGQETQYF

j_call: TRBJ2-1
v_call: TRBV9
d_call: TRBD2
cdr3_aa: CASSVVRGLAGDEQFF

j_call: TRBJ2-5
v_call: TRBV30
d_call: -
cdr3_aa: CAWSVQKETQYF